This TCR beta chain was captured in a study of T cells expressing NK-cell markers. Study-level points and caveats: In a few donors, dominant clonotypes made up roughly 25-60.1% of CD3+CD56-NKG2C+ cells.

The CDR3 runs to 16 residues. Germline loops: CDR1 MDHEN, CDR2 SYDVKM. TCRdb reprocessed the 5' RACE reads and stores each CDR3 protein as one record, lacking DNA. This table holds about 400,000 distinct CDR3 sequences. Note on this clonotype: Its antigen remains unidentified.

This TCR was recovered from a woman between 45 and 65 years old in good health. This sequence joins TRBV28 and TRBJ2-1; TCRdb's D call, TRBD1, is unchecked because there is no DNA. The sample consisted of blood T cells: a sorted CD56 or NKG2C T cell subset, CD4+ or CD8+ T cells, or bulk PBMC T cells (not recorded which). CDR3: CASSFGLGPSYNEQFF.